Below, 25 T cell receptor beta chains from the same sample are listed, as sequenced in a study of T cell responses to AZD1222 COVID-19 vaccine. TCRdb's copy holds only in-frame clones and misses some; the assay was immunoSEQ multiplex PCR. The sample comprises 75,000 to 100,000 clones, around nine tenths of which are singletons, and 10% rests with the top ten. The sample was peripheral blood, taken on day 0 of MenACWY control vaccination. The receptors originated from an adult in good health.

The chain is built from TRBV10-3 and TRBJ2-5; D is unclear. The germline V gene has CDR1 ENHRY and CDR2 SYGVKD. The CDR3 covers 13 residues. V dropped 3 bases and J dropped 5 bases, with 10 bases sitting between them. The CDR3, as DNA: TGTGCCATCAGTGAAAGACTCGTGGAGACCCAGTACTTC. Residues: CAISERLVETQYF.

The V call is TRBV7-2, the J call TRBJ1-2; D not resolved. The CDR3 covers 15 residues. From germline, CDR1 is SGHTA and CDR2 FQGNSA. Trimming cost V 0 bases and J 3 bases, with 11 bases left between them. The chain's CDR3 is CASSLAAETYYGYTF. In DNA form, the CDR3 reads TGTGCCAGCAGCTTAGCAGCAGAAACTTACTATGGCTACACCTTC.

The V and J genes are TRBV9 and TRBJ2-3, with TRBD2 identical over 16 bases. Looked up from germline, CDR1 is SGDLS and CDR2 is YYNGEE. This CDR3 is 18 amino acids long. Trimming removed 4 bases from V and 0 bases from J; junction bases left unmatched: 5. CDR3 sequence reads: CASSIGTSGGASTDTQYF. As DNA, the CDR3 is TGTGCCAGCAGCATCGGGACTAGCGGGGGGGCTAGCACAGATACGCAGTATTTT.

J is TRBJ1-1 and V is TRBV30, with D hard to call. The germline CDR1 and CDR2 sequences are GTSNPN and SVGIG (reference sequence). The CDR3 has 13 amino acids. The V and J ends lost 0 bases and 8 bases respectively, with 13 bases between them. The CDR3 bases are TGTGCCTGGAGTGTACGTCGGGTAGGCGAAGCTTTCTTT. It specifies CAWSVRRVGEAFF.

This clone was seen only once. This chain connects TRBV7-8 to TRBJ2-1, with D possibly TRBD1 on 5 matching bases. From germline, CDR1 is SGHVS and CDR2 FQNEAQ. Trimming pared 5 bases from V and 8 bases from J, leaving 22 bases between. The CDR3 is 16 residues long. The CDR3 nucleotides are TGTGCCAGCAGCCCCTGGGGCCTGAAACTTTTGGATGAGCAGTTCTTC. This encodes CASSPWGLKLLDEQFF. The whole variable domain, remainder taken from reference TRBV7-8 and TRBJ2-1, is GAGVSQSPRYKVAKRGQDVALRCDPISGHVSLFWYQQALGQGPEFLTYFQNEAQLDKSGLPSDRFFAERPEGSVSTLKIQRTQQEDSAVYLCASSPWGLKLLDEQFFGPGTRLTVL.

This chain uses TRBV9 with TRBJ1-1; possibly TRBD1 for D (5 bases). This CDR3 has 13 amino acids. Germline V CDR1 and CDR2: SGDLS, YYNGEE. V was cut by 5 bases and J by 4 bases, with 12 bases left in between. CDR3 coding DNA: TGTGCCAGCAGTCACAGGCAGCGCACTGAAGCTTTCTTT. Its translation is CASSHRQRTEAFF.

The chain has TRBV5-6 and TRBJ1-2, with 8 bases identical to TRBD1. CDR1 is SGHDT and CDR2 is YYEEEE in the germline V gene. Unmatched junction bases numbered 5, after V lost 2 bases and J lost 2 bases. The CDR3 is made up of 15 amino acids. CDR3 nucleotides: TGTGCCAGCAGCTTTCAGACAGGGGCGAACTATGGCTACACCTTC. It yields the protein CASSFQTGANYGYTF.

The rearrangement joins TRBV14 to TRBJ2-7; perhaps D is TRBD1 or TRBD2 (5 bases each). This CDR3 has 15 residues. CDR1 and CDR2 from the germline V gene are SGHDN and FVKESK. V lost 5 bases to trimming and J lost 1 base, with 15 bases between them. CDR3 sequence reads: CASSYGQGPSYEQYF. In DNA form, the CDR3 reads TGTGCCAGCAGCTACGGCCAGGGACCGTCCTACGAGCAGTACTTC. Combining the CDR3 with reference TRBV14 and TRBJ2-7 gives the whole variable domain EAGVTQFPSHSVIEKGQTVTLRCDPISGHDNLYWYRRVMGKEIKFLLHFVKESKQDESGMPNNRFLAERTGGTYSTLKVQPAELEDSGVYFCASSYGQGPSYEQYFGPGTRLTVT.

DNA of the CDR3: TGTGCCTGGGCACCGGAAGCTCGGAGGCAGTATTTT. Amino acid sequence: CAWAPEARRQYF. This sequence joins TRBV30 and TRBJ2-3; D gene uncertain. This CDR3 spans 12 amino acids. CDR1 is GTSNPN, CDR2 SVGIG, per germline (reference sequence). V lost 5 bases and J 11 bases, leaving 17 bases between the germline ends.

The chain is built from TRBV10-3 and TRBJ1-5; D not resolved. The germline V gene has CDR1 ENHRY and CDR2 SYGVKD. Between the trimmed V and J ends, which lost 4 bases and 4 bases, there was a span of 5 bases. The CDR3 consists of 12 residues. The CDR3 sequence is CAISVGNQPQHF. The CDR3 coding sequence is TGTGCCATCAGTGTCGGGAATCAGCCCCAGCATTTT.

The chain joins TRBV7-9 to TRBJ2-3; D not resolved. This CDR3 has 17 residues. The ends were cut back, 1 base at V and 0 bases at J, with 14 bases in the middle. CDR1 and CDR2 from the germline V gene are SEHNR and FQNEAQ (reference sequence). The CDR3 region has the DNA TGTGCCAGCAGCTTAGAGGATCCAAGCCCTAGCACAGATACGCAGTATTTT. Protein: CASSLEDPSPSTDTQYF.

The rearrangement uses TRBV7-9 and TRBJ1-6, with no clear D. This CDR3 contains 14 residues. The V and J ends lost 3 bases and 0 bases respectively, with 3 bases between them. Germline CDR1 SEHNR, CDR2 FQNEAQ (reference sequence). The CDR3, as DNA: TGTGCCAGCAGCTTCGGCTCCTATAATTCACCCCTCCACTTT. This translates into CASSFGSYNSPLHF.

The rearrangement joins TRBV3-1 (or the pseudogene TRBV3-2) to TRBJ2-7; a possible D gene is TRBD2 (7 bases). V was trimmed by 4 bases and J by 0 bases, leaving 16 bases between them. Germline CDR1 is LGHDT and CDR2 is YNNKEL (reference sequence). CDR3 length equals 16 residues. The DNA for the CDR3 is TGTGCCAGCAGCCGTGGGGGGGGCGGGAGCTCCTACGAGCAGTACTTC. This gives the protein CASSRGGGGSSYEQYF.

The chain employs TRBV10-3 and TRBJ1-2, with D possibly matching TRBD1 (5 bases). The CDR3 runs 16 residues. The germline V gene encodes CDR1 ENHRY and CDR2 SYGVKD. V lost 0 bases, J lost 0 bases, and 11 bases lay in between. The chain's CDR3 is CAISESPREANYGYTF. The CDR3 DNA sequence: TGTGCCATCAGTGAGTCACCCAGGGAAGCTAACTATGGCTACACCTTC.

This clone was picked up one time. The rearrangement uses TRBV19 and TRBJ1-3; TRBD1 aligns across 9 bases. J lost 7 bases, V lost 8 bases, and 6 bases had no gene match. CDR1 is LNHDA, CDR2 SQIVND, per germline (reference sequence). The CDR3 runs to 13 residues. The CDR3 DNA reads as TGTGCCAGTCAAGTACAGGGGGCGAACACCATATATTTT. This gives the protein CASQVQGANTIYF.

The J gene is TRBJ1-4, the V gene TRBV5-1; D is possibly TRBD1 (5 bases). Trimming pared 0 bases from V and 8 bases from J, leaving 11 bases between. The CDR3 contains 14 residues. Germline CDR1 SGHRS, CDR2 YFSETQ. The CDR3 protein is CASSLGGLGEKLFF. Here the CDR3 DNA reads TGCGCCAGCAGCTTGGGGGGACTAGGGGAAAAACTGTTTTTT.

This chain uses TRBV5-1 with TRBJ1-1; 9 bases are shared with TRBD1. The CDR3 is 16 amino acids. With V trimmed by 3 bases and J by 5 bases, 11 bases remained unmatched. Germline lookup yields CDR1 SGHRS and CDR2 YFSETQ. Written as DNA, the CDR3 is TGCGCCAGCAGCTCCCCCTTTGGACAGGGGTCGACTGAAGCTTTCTTT. Protein: CASSSPFGQGSTEAFF.

This clone was seen only once. CDR3 protein: CASSFIGSPLHF. The CDR3 DNA is TGTGCCAGCAGTTTCATAGGTTCACCCCTCCACTTT. J is TRBJ1-6 and V is TRBV6-6; no clear D gene. The CDR3 has 12 residues. The germline CDR1 and CDR2 sequences are MNHNY and SVGAGI (reference sequence). The V end was cut by 4 bases, the J end by 9 bases, with 7 bases between.

The chain links TRBV3-1 (or the pseudogene TRBV3-2) to TRBJ2-7; 9 nucleotides line up with TRBD1. Trimming cost V 4 bases and J 6 bases; bases outside gene matches: 4. CDR1 and CDR2 from the germline V gene are LGHDT and YNNKEL (reference sequence). This CDR3 contains 13 residues. CDR3 sequence reads: CASSRTGVSEQYF. DNA of the CDR3: TGTGCCAGCAGCCGGACAGGGGTCAGCGAGCAGTACTTC.

J is TRBJ1-3 and V is TRBV6-5; no clear D gene. CDR3 size: 14 residues. The V end was cut by 10 bases, the J end by 0 bases, with 13 bases between. The V gene's germline CDR1 is MNHEY and CDR2 SVGAGI. The CDR3 DNA is TGTGCCACCTACCCCGATATCTCTGGAAACACCATATATTTT. Protein: CATYPDISGNTIYF.

The J gene is TRBJ1-2, the V gene TRBV6-2 or TRBV6-3; 8 positions agree with TRBD1. V gave up 4 bases and J gave up 4 bases; unmatched junction bases: 5. Per the germline V gene, CDR1 is MNHEY and CDR2 is SVGEGT. This CDR3 is built from 14 residues. The CDR3 here is CASSSTDRGYGYTF. The CDR3 coding sequence is TGTGCCAGCAGTTCCACCGACAGGGGCTATGGCTACACCTTC.

The V gene is TRBV13, the J gene TRBJ1-4; D perhaps matches TRBD1 (6 bases). CDR3 size: 19 residues. Germline V gene sequence: CDR1 PRHDT, CDR2 FYEKMQ (reference sequence). Trimming shortened V by 5 bases and J by 4 bases, and 26 bases separated the two germline ends. In DNA form, the CDR3 reads TGTGCCAGCAGCACGGGACAATTGGAGAGCGGTTTTGGTAATGAAAAACTGTTTTTT. It encodes CASSTGQLESGFGNEKLFF.

J is TRBJ2-2 and V is TRBV9, with TRBD1 as a possible D gene (6 bases). The CDR3 extends over 16 amino acids. Trimming removed 4 bases at V and 5 bases at J, with 18 bases between. Germline CDR1 is SGDLS and CDR2 is YYNGEE. The CDR3 loop is CASSPHPRGATGELFF. In DNA form, the CDR3 reads TGTGCCAGCAGCCCACATCCCAGGGGCGCGACCGGGGAGCTGTTTTTT.

V is TRBV19 and J is TRBJ2-7; 11 bases line up with TRBD1. V lost 7 bases, J lost 6 bases, and 8 bases stayed unmatched. This CDR3 spans 14 amino acids. Per the germline V gene, CDR1 is LNHDA and CDR2 is SQIVND (reference sequence). The CDR3 DNA follows: TGTGCCAGTAACCACCGGGACAGGGGGGCCGAGCAGTACTTC. Protein sequence: CASNHRDRGAEQYF. The variable domain in full, completed from reference TRBV19 and TRBJ2-7, reads DGGITQSPKYLFRKEGQNVTLSCEQNLNHDAMYWYRQDPGQGLRLIYYSQIVNDFQKGDIAEGYSVSREKKESFPLTVTSAQKNPTAFYLCASNHRDRGAEQYFGPGTRLTVT.

The V and J genes are TRBV2 and TRBJ2-1; TRBD2 matches at 7 bases. The junction had 3 bases not matched to a gene; V was cut back by 1 base and J by 3 bases. Germline CDR1 and CDR2: SNHLY and FYNNEI. This CDR3 contains 15 residues. The CDR3: CASSEVGGGYNEQFF. For the CDR3, the DNA is TGTGCCAGCAGTGAAGTTGGCGGGGGCTACAATGAGCAGTTCTTC.